The text below deals with one TCR beta chain. What it binds is unknown. The junction does not match germline at one end; this may be a read error. Extracted RNA was reverse transcribed, and the resulting cDNA served as sequencing template. The protocol was immunoSEQ multiplex PCR, while the TCRdb copy is restricted to in-frame clones and leaves out a portion. The sample yields approximately 200,000 clones, around two fifths seen once. This sample is part of a study of CD8+ T cells in alopecia areata. Treatment: oral pan-JAK inhibitor, 5-10 mg twice daily. The sorting of PBMCs gave CD4+ and CD8+ T cells. From germline, CDR1 is LGHNA and CDR2 YSLEER. There are 17 residues in the CDR3. Overall study findings and caveats: Scalp sequencing captures resident alphabeta T cells of normal skin too. Possibly as an HLA-related effect, TCR sharing across patients appeared less clear than in mice.

The rearrangement joins TRBV4-3 to TRBJ2-3; no clear D. This clonotype originated in a human donor with alopecia areata. Sample: CD4+ T cells sorted from blood, taken around week 36, from a patient treated with tofacitinib. CDR3 DNA sequence: TGCGCCAGCAGCCAAGATTCTACTCGCGCCCCCACAAATACGCAGTATTTT. Amino acid sequence: CASSQDSTRAPTNTQYF.